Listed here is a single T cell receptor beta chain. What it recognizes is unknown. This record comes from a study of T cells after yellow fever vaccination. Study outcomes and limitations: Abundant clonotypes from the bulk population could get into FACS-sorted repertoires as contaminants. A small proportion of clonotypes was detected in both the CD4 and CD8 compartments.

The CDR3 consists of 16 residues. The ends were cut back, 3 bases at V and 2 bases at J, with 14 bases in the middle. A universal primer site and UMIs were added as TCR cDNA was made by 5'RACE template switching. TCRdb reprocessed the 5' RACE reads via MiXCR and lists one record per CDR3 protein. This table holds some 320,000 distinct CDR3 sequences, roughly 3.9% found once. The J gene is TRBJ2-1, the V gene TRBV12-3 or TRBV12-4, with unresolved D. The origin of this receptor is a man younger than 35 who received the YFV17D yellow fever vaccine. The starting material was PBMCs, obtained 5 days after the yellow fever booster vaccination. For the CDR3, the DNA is TGTGCCAGCAGTTTGGCCCGGAGCGTCCCCTACAATGAGCAGTTCTTC. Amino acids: CASSLARSVPYNEQFF.